Below are 15 T cell receptor beta chains sequenced from a single sample in a study of OX40 agonist ivuxolimab in advanced cancers. Sequenced by immunoSEQ multiplex PCR; TCRdb stores in-frame clones only, minus some. The sample holds tens of thousands of clones, roughly nine tenths seen once. Here the sequenced sample was CD4+ or CD8+ T cells sorted from blood, taken in a trial of the OX40 agonist ivuxolimab. The receptors shown here come from an adult with an advanced solid tumor such as melanoma, head and neck, liver or kidney cancer.

This CDR3 is CASSLKGEQYF. Here the CDR3 DNA reads TGTGCCAGCAGCTTAAAGGGGGAGCAGTACTTC. This chain uses TRBV7-9 with TRBJ2-7, with D maybe TRBD1 (5 bases). CDR1 is SEHNR and CDR2 is FQNEAQ in the germline V gene (reference sequence). The CDR3 is 11 residues long. Trimming shortened V by 2 bases and J by 7 bases, and 6 bases separated the two germline ends. The whole variable domain, filled in from reference TRBV7-9 and TRBJ2-7, reads DTGVSQNPRHKITKRGQNVTFRCDPISEHNRLYWYRQTLGQGPEFLTYFQNEAQLEKSRLLSDRFSAERPKGSFSTLEIQRTEQGDSAMYLCASSLKGEQYFGPGTRLTVT.

The V call is TRBV6-6, the J call TRBJ2-7; TRBD1 is a possible D gene (6 bases). Trimming stripped 2 bases from V and 3 bases from J, with 8 bases between. This CDR3 contains 13 residues. The V gene's germline CDR1 is MNHNY and CDR2 SVGAGI (reference sequence). The CDR3 reads CASSYRDNYEQYF. The DNA of the CDR3 is TGTGCCAGCAGTTACCGGGACAACTACGAGCAGTACTTC.

The rearrangement links TRBV20-1 to TRBJ1-2; D unclear. The CDR3 covers 11 residues. CDR1 is DFQATT, CDR2 SNEGSKA, per germline (reference sequence). V was cut by 4 bases and J by 7 bases, with 10 bases left in between. The CDR3 sequence: CSAIGNPGYTF. The CDR3 coding sequence is TGCAGTGCTATAGGGAACCCTGGCTACACCTTC.

The rearrangement links TRBV5-4 to TRBJ2-6, with 8 bases identical to TRBD2. The germline gives CDR1 SGHNT, CDR2 YYREEE (reference sequence). The CDR3 runs to 16 residues. With 7 bases clipped from V and 1 base from J, the junction kept 7 bases outside the gene matches. For the CDR3, the DNA is TGTGCCAGCGGCGACGGGGGGGGATCTGGGGCCAACGTCCTGACTTTC. Its protein product is CASGDGGGSGANVLTF.

This clone was picked up a small number of times. V and J are TRBV20-1 and TRBJ1-2; D ambiguous. Trimming removed 7 bases at V and 4 bases at J, with 10 bases between. The CDR3 is made up of 11 amino acids. CDR1 DFQATT and CDR2 SNEGSKA come from the germline V gene (reference sequence). DNA for the CDR3: TGCAGTGTTACAAGCGCCTATGGCTACACCTTC. Protein sequence: CSVTSAYGYTF.

This chain links TRBV5-1 with TRBJ1-2; possibly TRBD1 for D (6 bases). The ends were cut back, 1 base at V and 8 bases at J, with 15 bases in the middle. The length of the CDR3 is 14 residues. The germline gives CDR1 SGHRS, CDR2 YFSETQ. The CDR3 nucleotides are TGCGCCAGCAGCTTGTTTGCAGGGGCGGTAGGCTACACCTTC. Protein: CASSLFAGAVGYTF.

The chain links TRBV19 to TRBJ1-1, with 7 bases matching TRBD1. Germline V gives CDR1 LNHDA, CDR2 SQIVND (reference sequence). This CDR3 contains 16 residues. V lost 5 bases, J lost 3 bases, and 12 bases stayed unmatched. Here the CDR3 DNA reads TGTGCCAGTAGTGCTCCTCCGGGACAGACCTACACTGAAGCTTTCTTT. Protein product: CASSAPPGQTYTEAFF.

CDR3 DNA: TGTGCCAGCAGTTTTGGGGGCGCGGGCAATCAGCCCCAGCATTTT. This encodes CASSFGGAGNQPQHF. The rearrangement joins TRBV28 to TRBJ1-5; TRBD1 is a possible D gene (6 bases). The CDR3 is 15 amino acids. Deletions cut 3 bases from V and 2 bases from J, with 11 bases between. The V gene's germline CDR1 is MDHEN and CDR2 SYDVKM.

The genes are TRBV19 and TRBJ1-1, with D unresolved. The CDR3 has 15 residues. Trimming cost V 5 bases and J 0 bases, with 13 bases left between them. From germline, CDR1 is LNHDA and CDR2 SQIVND (reference sequence). This CDR3 is CASSPQFLMNTEAFF. The CDR3, as DNA: TGTGCCAGTAGTCCCCAGTTTCTCATGAACACTGAAGCTTTCTTT.

The chain carries TRBV5-1 and TRBJ2-3, with D possibly being TRBD1 or TRBD2 (5 bases each). The CDR3 is 18 residues long. CDR1 is SGHRS and CDR2 is YFSETQ in the germline V gene. V lost 3 bases and J lost 1, with 21 bases in between. The CDR3 region is CASSWGITSGRRTDTQYF. In nucleotides, the CDR3 is TGCGCCAGCAGCTGGGGTATCACGTCGGGACGACGCACAGATACGCAGTATTTT.

The gene calls are TRBV28 and TRBJ2-1; D is possibly TRBD2 (7 bases). V was cut by 7 bases and J by 0 bases, with 22 bases left in between. Germline values: CDR1 MDHEN, CDR2 SYDVKM. CDR3 size: 18 residues. CDR3 in amino acids: CASILGGANPSSYNEQFF. As DNA, the CDR3 is TGTGCCAGCATCTTGGGGGGGGCGAACCCGAGCTCCTACAATGAGCAGTTCTTC. Supplemented by reference TRBV28 and TRBJ2-1, the full variable domain reads DVKVTQSSRYLVKRTGEKVFLECVQDMDHENMFWYRQDPGLGLRLIYFSYDVKMKEKGDIPEGYSVSREKKERFSLILESASTNQTSMYLCASILGGANPSSYNEQFFGPGTRLTVL.

This clone was recorded only once. The chain joins TRBV7-2 to TRBJ2-5, with a tentative D call TRBD2 (8 bases). From germline, CDR1 is SGHTA and CDR2 FQGNSA. Trimming took 5 bases from V and 4 from J, leaving 17 bases between them. The CDR3 spans 15 residues. This CDR3 is CASSPGGAGGETQYF. Here the CDR3 DNA reads TGTGCCAGCAGCCCAGGGGGTGCGGGAGGAGAGACCCAGTACTTC.

The gene calls are TRBV28 and TRBJ1-1, with TRBD1 matching over 9 bases. Germline V CDR1 and CDR2: MDHEN, SYDVKM. Trimming took 2 bases from V and 5 from J; bases not matched to a gene: 6. This CDR3 is 15 amino acids long. The CDR3 reads CASSLRTGARTEAFF. The DNA of the CDR3 is TGTGCCAGCAGTTTACGGACAGGGGCGAGGACTGAAGCTTTCTTT.

The J gene is TRBJ2-1, the V gene TRBV11-2, with D possibly matching TRBD1 (7 bases). From germline, CDR1 is SGHAT and CDR2 FQNNGV. Trimming cost V 2 bases and J 6 bases, with 17 bases left between them. This CDR3 has 16 amino acids. Here the CDR3 DNA reads TGTGCCAGCAGCTTACAGTTTTCGCAGGGGGGCAATGAGCAGTTCTTC. Translated, it gives CASSLQFSQGGNEQFF.

The gene calls are TRBV5-4 and TRBJ2-7, with a weak D call TRBD2 (5 bases). CDR3 length: 14 residues. Trimming left V 6 bases short and J 2 bases short, with 15 bases between. The germline V gene encodes CDR1 SGHNT and CDR2 YYREEE (reference sequence). CDR3 bases: TGTGCCAGCACCCCGGACGGACTTCCCTACGAGCAGTACTTC. Translation: CASTPDGLPYEQYF.